This TCR beta chain comes out of a study of blood T cell repertoires in COVID-19. Across the whole study: PBMCs, B-cell-depleted T cells, or T cells were the source of the cDNA or gDNA that made up the material.

Repertoires were generated with immunoSEQ multiplex PCR, while TCRdb's copy carries only in-frame clones and drops some. The sample has roughly 230,000 clones; 80% to 85% are singletons. The CDR3 is made up of 16 amino acids. Trimming removed 0 bases at V and 0 bases at J, with 12 bases between. Per germline, CDR1 SGHDT and CDR2 YYEEEE. This clone was counted once. This chain joins TRBV5-6 and TRBJ1-1; no reliable D call. Sequenced input: peripheral blood. The sequence derives from a man in his fifties with active or convalescent COVID-19. In DNA form, the CDR3 reads TGTGCCAGCAGCTTGGGAATCCTAGGCCTGAACACTGAAGCTTTCTTT. It yields the protein CASSLGILGLNTEAFF.